This T cell receptor (beta chain) originates from a study of cytotoxic CD8 clonotypes in ibrutinib-treated CLL. Germline V gives CDR1 MNHEY, CDR2 SMNVEV (reference sequence). V was trimmed by 7 bases and J by 8 bases, leaving 9 bases between them. The CDR3 is 11 residues long. Investigators sought sequencing depths of between 1 in 200,000 and 1 in 1 million T cells. Clones were sequenced by immunoSEQ multiplex PCR, and TCRdb holds only the in-frame ones, with some missing. The sample has tens of thousands of clones, roughly 77% seen once. V and J are TRBV27 and TRBJ2-1; D remains ambiguous. The TCR sequence derives from a human donor with chronic lymphocytic leukemia. Sequences were derived from PBMCs, sampled after 12 months of ibrutinib treatment. CDR3 in DNA: TGTGCCAGCACCTCCGGCGATGAGCAGTTCTTC. This encodes CASTSGDEQFF.